This T cell receptor beta chain was found in a study of blood T cell repertoires in COVID-19. Study-level information: The analysed material was cDNA or gDNA that came from T cells, B-cell-depleted T cells, or PBMCs.

Per the original data handling: How many nucleated cells were present was estimated from reference gene primer amplification. Using immunoSEQ multiplex PCR, the repertoire was profiled, and TCRdb retains in-frame clones only, with some absent. V and J calls and clone size come straight from that table; D and trimming were deduced from the DNA. The sample has more than 150,000 clones, just under 80% seen once. The junction had 9 bases not matched to a gene; V was cut back by 1 base and J by 0 bases. The CDR3 is 18 amino acids. The V gene's germline CDR1 is SEHNR and CDR2 FQNEAQ (reference sequence). The origin of this receptor is an elderly woman with active or convalescent COVID-19. This chain joins TRBV7-9 and TRBJ1-3, with 7 nucleotides matching TRBD1. What was sequenced was peripheral blood. Here the CDR3 reads CASSLGAGQMNSGNTIYF. CDR3 DNA: TGTGCCAGCAGCTTAGGGGCGGGACAGATGAACTCTGGAAACACCATATATTTT.